Below, 11 T cell receptor beta chains from the same sample are listed, as sequenced in a study of blood T cell repertoires in COVID-19. Data came from immunoSEQ multiplex PCR; TCRdb stores just in-frame clones and leaves some out. The sample lists more than 100,000 clones; about 90% were seen once. The sample taken for sequencing was peripheral blood. The origin of the receptors is a woman between 55 and 75 years old with COVID-19, enrolled during active disease.

V is TRBV7-8 and J is TRBJ2-7; D may be TRBD1 (6 bases). V lost 5 bases to trimming and J lost 3 bases, with 11 bases between them. The germline CDR1 and CDR2 sequences are SGHVS and FQNEAQ. This CDR3 has 13 amino acids. The CDR3 is CASSQGIDYEQYF. The CDR3 bases are TGTGCCAGCAGCCAGGGGATAGACTACGAGCAGTACTTC. The whole variable domain, filled in from reference TRBV7-8 and TRBJ2-7, reads GAGVSQSPRYKVAKRGQDVALRCDPISGHVSLFWYQQALGQGPEFLTYFQNEAQLDKSGLPSDRFFAERPEGSVSTLKIQRTQQEDSAVYLCASSQGIDYEQYFGPGTRLTVT.

This clone showed up just a few times. Germline and junction disagree at one end, which may indicate a read error. The chain combines TRBV4-3 with TRBJ2-5, with D possibly matching TRBD1 (5 bases). The length of the CDR3 is 16 residues. In germline, CDR1 is LGHNA, CDR2 YSLEER. The CDR3 region is CASSQDRAGIEDTQYF. CDR3 DNA: TGCGCCAGCAGCCAAGATAGGGCAGGGATAGAAGACACCCAGTACTTC.

The chain joins TRBV28 to TRBJ1-2; no firm D call. The germline V and J ends were trimmed by 6 bases and 4 bases, with 15 bases remaining between them. The length of the CDR3 is 14 residues. CDR1 MDHEN and CDR2 SYDVKM come from the germline V gene. CDR3 amino acids: CASSLGTSGYGYTF. CDR3 nucleotides: TGTGCCAGCAGCCTGGGCACAAGTGGCTATGGCTACACCTTC.

The chain is built from TRBV19 and TRBJ1-5; TRBD1 agrees at 7 bases. V lost 0 bases and J lost 1; bases outside the gene matches: 9. Germline V lookup: CDR1 LNHDA, CDR2 SQIVND (reference sequence). The CDR3 has 18 residues. The DNA of the CDR3 is TGTGCCAGTAGTATAGAATTGCGGGACAGCCGCAGCAATCAGCCCCAGCATTTT. This encodes CASSIELRDSRSNQPQHF.

The V and J genes are TRBV7-9 and TRBJ1-1; tentatively, D is TRBD1 (5 bases). V was cut by 4 bases and J by 0 bases, with 18 bases left in between. Per the germline V gene, CDR1 is SEHNR and CDR2 is FQNEAQ (reference sequence). The CDR3 consists of 17 residues. The CDR3 DNA reads as TGTGCCAGCAGCTCAACCGGGACTGAGAATATGAACACTGAAGCTTTCTTT. This encodes CASSSTGTENMNTEAFF.

V is TRBV7-9 and J is TRBJ1-4; the D is unclear. Germline V gene data show CDR1 as SEHNR and CDR2 as FQNEAQ (reference sequence). With 4 bases removed from V and 8 bases from J, the gap between germline ends came to 14 bases. The CDR3 loop spans 14 amino acids. The CDR3 DNA is TGTGCCAGCAGCTCCCGTTGGAGCGCGGAAAAACTGTTTTTT. It encodes CASSSRWSAEKLFF.

This chain joins TRBV11-2 and TRBJ2-5; 9 nucleotides agree with TRBD2. The V segment lost 7 bases and the J segment 1 base; nucleotides outside the gene matches: 7. This CDR3 has 15 amino acids. Germline loops: CDR1 SGHAT, CDR2 FQNNGV. CDR3 region: CASTHEAGGQETQYF. CDR3 coding DNA: TGTGCCAGCACTCACGAAGCGGGGGGCCAAGAGACCCAGTACTTC.

The V and J genes are TRBV10-3 and TRBJ1-6; TRBD1 is a possible D gene (6 bases). V shed 0 bases and J shed 10 bases, with 10 bases lying between them. The CDR3 consists of 14 residues. From germline, CDR1 is ENHRY and CDR2 SYGVKD. The CDR3 protein is CAISESIRGSPLHF. The DNA for the CDR3 is TGTGCCATCAGTGAGTCGATCAGGGGCTCACCCCTCCACTTT.

CDR3 coding DNA: TGCAGCGTAGCTCCAGGGGCCTCCACAGATACGCAGTATTTT. As protein: CSVAPGASTDTQYF. The chain combines TRBV29-1 with TRBJ2-3; D might be TRBD1 (6 bases). The germline V gene has CDR1 SQVTM and CDR2 ANQGSEA. The V and J ends lost 6 bases and 2 bases respectively, with 15 bases between them. This CDR3 has 14 amino acids.

This clone was counted once. The chain carries TRBV5-8 and TRBJ1-3; D may be TRBD1 (5 bases). V shed 2 bases and J shed 2 bases, with 17 bases lying between them. The length of the CDR3 is 17 residues. CDR1 is SGHTS, CDR2 YDEGEE, per germline. CDR3 sequence (DNA): TGTGCCAGCAGCTTTTCCTGGGGCCCCATCGCTGGAAACACCATATATTTT. Translated: CASSFSWGPIAGNTIYF.

The chain uses TRBV11-2 and TRBJ2-3, with D tentatively TRBD1 (6 bases). The CDR3 sequence is 12 residues long. Trimming cost V 4 bases and J 6 bases, with 8 bases left between them. Germline V gives CDR1 SGHAT, CDR2 FQNNGV. CDR3 in amino acids: CASSWGLDTQYF. The CDR3 region has the DNA TGTGCCAGCAGCTGGGGGCTTGATACGCAGTATTTT.